This is a list of T cell receptor beta chains from one sample in a study of blood T cell repertoires in COVID-19. Here immunoSEQ multiplex PCR was the method, and the copy in TCRdb shows in-frame clones only, minus some. The sample lists 250,000 to 400,000 clones, approximately 88% occurring once. The specimen was peripheral blood. These receptors were taken from a woman younger than 45 with COVID-19, enrolled during active disease. Both conserved end residues are part of each CDR3. D genes are given only for firm matches. Clone sizes are given selectively: once, few, many, or a class where the clone is expanded.

>-|TRBJ1-1|TRBV19|14|-
TGTGCCAGTAGTTTCGCAGGGTCCCTCGCTGAAGCTTTCTTT
CASSFAGSLAEAFF
>-|TRBJ1-2|TRBV18|15|-
TGTGCCAGCTCACCTGGTGGAGATCTTAACTATGGCTACACCTTC
CASSPGGDLNYGYTF
>-|TRBJ1-2|TRBV3-1/TRBV3-2|13|few
TGTGCCAGCAGCCCGACAGGCAACTATGGCTACACCTTC
CASSPTGNYGYTF
>-|TRBJ1-4|TRBV4-3|15|-
TGCGCCAGCAGCCAAGACAGATCAACTAATGAAAAACTGTTTTTT
CASSQDRSTNEKLFF
>-|TRBJ1-5|TRBV13|16|-
TGTGCCAGCAGCTTAAAGGGGTCGGCCTCCAATCAGCCCCAGCATTTT
CASSLKGSASNQPQHF
>TRBD2|TRBJ2-5|TRBV10-3|13|-
TGTGCCATCAAAGCCGGGGGGGAAGAGACCCAGTACTTC
CAIKAGGEETQYF
>TRBD1|TRBJ1-2|TRBV19|15|-
TGTGCCAGTAGTGGATTGACAGGGATGAGTTTTGGCTACACCTTC
CASSGLTGMSFGYTF
>-|TRBJ1-6|TRBV19|15|-
TGTGCCAGTAGTATGCAGGGCTCCTATAATTCACCCCTCCACTTT
CASSMQGSYNSPLHF
>-|TRBJ2-1|TRBV7-2|16|once
TGTGCCAGCAGCTTAGCGTGGGCCTACCTCAGCAATGAGCAGTTCTTC
CASSLAWAYLSNEQFF
>TRBD1|TRBJ1-2|TRBV3-1/TRBV3-2|15|once
TGTGCCAGCAGGGACAGGGGGCAAGCTAACTATGGCTACACCTTC
CASRDRGQANYGYTF
>-|TRBJ1-3|TRBV9|12|-
TGTGCCAGCAGCGTCAACTTGAACACCATATATTTT
CASSVNLNTIYF
>-|TRBJ2-2|TRBV11-3|15|-
TGTGCCAGCAGCTTAGACGGTCCTGCATCCGGGGAGCTGTTTTTT
CASSLDGPASGELFF
>TRBD2|TRBJ2-5|TRBV7-6|16|-
TGTGCCAGCAGCCGGGTTCGGGGGGGAGTTCAAGAGACCCAGTACTTC
CASSRVRGGVQETQYF